Listed below are T cell receptor beta chains from one sample, sequenced in a study of blood T cells in healthy people across ages. TCRdb passed the 5' RACE reads through MiXCR, listing each CDR3 protein once. The sample shows 700,000 to 800,000 distinct CDR3 sequences, roughly 44% of them seen only once. The sample was blood. The receptors originated from a woman aged 55-70 years in good health. Both conserved end residues are part of each CDR3. The order of the fields is clone size, CDR3 length, J gene, V gene, D gene, CDR3 DNA, CDR3 protein. D genes are given only for firm matches. The size field is filled for only some rows; it gives once, few, many or a size class.

>many|14|TRBJ2-7|TRBV9|.
TGTGCCAGCAGCGTAGATAGCACCCCCTACGAGCAGTACTTC
CASSVDSTPYEQYF
>few|15|TRBJ2-1|TRBV11-2|TRBD1
TGTGCCAGCAGATTACAGGGGAGCTCCTACAATGAGCAGTTCTTC
CASRLQGSSYNEQFF
>few|16|TRBJ2-7|TRBV7-2|TRBD2
TGTGCCAGCAGCTTAGCGCTAGCGGTAAGCTCCTACGAGCAGTACTTC
CASSLALAVSSYEQYF
>.|17|TRBJ2-1|TRBV4-3|TRBD2
TGCGCCAGCAGCCGGACTAGCGGGATTGTGACCTACAATGAGCAGTTCTTC
CASSRTSGIVTYNEQFF
>.|17|TRBJ2-6|TRBV7-9|TRBD1
TGTGCCAGCAGCTTAGGGGCAGGGGGCGCTGGGGCCAACGTCCTGACTTTC
CASSLGAGGAGANVLTF
>few|15|TRBJ1-5|TRBV18|.
TGTGCCAGCTCACCTCGGGGGGATAGCAATCAGCCCCAGCATTTT
CASSPRGDSNQPQHF
>few|16|TRBJ2-6|TRBV9|.
TGTGCCAGCAGCGTAATCGGGGACCCTGGGGCCAACGTCCTGACTTTC
CASSVIGDPGANVLTF
>.|15|TRBJ2-7|TRBV27|TRBD2
TGTGCCAGCAGTTTATCAGTAGCGGGAACGGGCGAGCAGTACTTC
CASSLSVAGTGEQYF
>many|13|TRBJ2-2|TRBV4-3|.
TGCGCCAGCTCGACAGATAACACCGGGGAGCTGTTTTTT
CASSTDNTGELFF
>.|17|TRBJ2-3|TRBV5-6|TRBD1
TGTGCCAGCAGCGGTTGGACAGGGGACCCCTTCACAGATACGCAGTATTTT
CASSGWTGDPFTDTQYF
>.|14|TRBJ1-6|TRBV6-2/TRBV6-3|.
TGTGCCAGCAACCGAGGAGGGGATCGTTCACCCCTCCACTTT
CASNRGGDRSPLHF
>.|14|TRBJ2-7|TRBV12-3/TRBV12-4|TRBD1
TGTGCCAGCACCAGGACAGGGGGGAGCTACGAGCAGTACTTC
CASTRTGGSYEQYF
>.|15|TRBJ1-6|TRBV2|.
TGTGCCAGCAGTATAAGAAGGTTGGGGGATTCACCCCTCCACTTT
CASSIRRLGDSPLHF
>.|14|TRBJ2-7|TRBV4-3|.
TGCGCCAGCAGCCAAGATCATAGGGGTGACGAGCAGTACTTC
CASSQDHRGDEQYF
>.|16|TRBJ2-7|TRBV7-8|.
TGTGCCAGCAGCTTATCGGGACACTCGAGCTCCTACGAGCAGTACTTC
CASSLSGHSSSYEQYF
>.|13|TRBJ2-5|TRBV29-1|.
TGCAGCGCCGTCCTAGCGTCGGTGGAGACCCAGTACTTC
CSAVLASVETQYF
>.|17|TRBJ1-5|TRBV20-1|.
TGCAGTGCTAGAGATGAGGGGGGGCGACTGGGCAATCAGCCCCAGCATTTT
CSARDEGGRLGNQPQHF
>.|14|TRBJ2-1|TRBV5-6|.
TGTGCCAGCAGCTCGAAGGCAGGGAGGAATGAGCAGTTCTTC
CASSSKAGRNEQFF
>.|16|TRBJ2-7|TRBV6-2/TRBV6-3|TRBD2
TGTGCCAGCAGTTACCCCGATCGGGGGGAAGCCTACGAGCAGTACTTC
CASSYPDRGEAYEQYF
>.|17|TRBJ2-7|TRBV7-2|.
TGTGCCAGCAGCTTAGCGTTCGAGGCGGGCTGCGCCTACGAGCAGTACTTC
CASSLAFEAGCAYEQYF
>.|16|TRBJ1-1|TRBV18|.
TGTGCCAGCTCACCGAGTGGGGGCGGGATCGACACTGAAGCTTTCTTT
CASSPSGGGIDTEAFF
>.|13|TRBJ1-1|TRBV11-2|.
TGTGCCAGCAGCTTAGTTGAGGGAATGGAAGCTTTCTTT
CASSLVEGMEAFF
>.|14|TRBJ1-1|TRBV5-1|.
TGCGCCAGCAGCGGAGGGGGATACGACACTGAAGCTTTCTTT
CASSGGGYDTEAFF
>.|15|TRBJ1-1|TRBV29-1|.
TGCAGCGTCGGACGGACAGACTTAATGAACACTGAAGCTTTCTTT
CSVGRTDLMNTEAFF
>few|18|TRBJ1-4|TRBV7-6|TRBD1
TGTGCCAGCAGCGGCCGGGACAGGGGGACGGCAACTAATGAAAAACTGTTTTTT
CASSGRDRGTATNEKLFF
>.|13|TRBJ1-2|TRBV6-1|.
TGTGCCAGCACAAGGGACGAAAACTATGGCTACACCTTC
CASTRDENYGYTF
>few|15|TRBJ1-5|TRBV7-9|.
TGTGCCAGCAGCTTAGCGCTAACAGGGCATCAGCCCCAGCATTTT
CASSLALTGHQPQHF
>many|15|TRBJ2-1|TRBV7-7|TRBD2
TGTGCTAGCAGCTTAGAACTAGCGGGAGTAGGGGAACAGTTCTTC
CASSLELAGVGEQFF
>.|15|TRBJ2-3|TRBV7-9|TRBD2
TGTGCCAGCAGATTAACTAGCGGTCGCACAGATACGCAGTATTTT
CASRLTSGRTDTQYF
>.|13|TRBJ2-3|TRBV30|.
TGTGCCTGCCGCCAGCGGGGCACAGATACGCAGTATTTT
CACRQRGTDTQYF
>few|15|TRBJ1-5|TRBV5-5|TRBD1
TGTGCCAGCAGCTTAGGACAGGCTTCTAATCAGCCCCAGCATTTT
CASSLGQASNQPQHF